This TCR beta chain came from a study of OX40 agonist ivuxolimab in advanced cancers. As for the study in general: An agonistic anti-OX40 (CD134) antibody, ivuxolimab, was used to treat the patients. Dose-escalation patients' cancers were hepatocellular carcinoma, melanoma, renal cell or head and neck cancer.

The CDR3 is 14 amino acids. Germline values: CDR1 SGHNT, CDR2 YYREEE (reference sequence). Deletions cut 0 bases from V and 7 bases from J, with 11 bases between. This clone was picked up one time. Its antigen is undetermined. Notes on the study in general: Clonal expansion among partial responders at 0.1-3.0 mg/kg ranked near the lowest. CD4+ T cells averaged fewer expanded clones than CD8+ T cells.

Profiling relied on immunoSEQ multiplex PCR, and the TCRdb table lists in-frame clones only, not all of them. Among fewer than 80,000 clones listed, about 83% were seen once. The TCR originated in an adult with an advanced solid tumor such as melanoma, head and neck, liver or kidney cancer. The rearrangement links TRBV5-4 to TRBJ2-1; D gene unclear. Sequencing used CD4+ or CD8+ T cells sorted from blood, obtained in a trial of the OX40 agonist ivuxolimab. CDR3 protein: CASSLAEWANEQFF. The CDR3 DNA reads TGTGCCAGCAGCTTGGCCGAGTGGGCGAATGAGCAGTTCTTC. Full variable domain (remainder filled in from reference TRBV5-4 and TRBJ2-1): ETGVTQSPTHLIKTRGQQVTLRCSSQSGHNTVSWYQQALGQGPQFIFQYYREEENGRGNFPPRFSGLQFPNYSSELNVNALELDDSALYLCASSLAEWANEQFFGPGTRLTVL.